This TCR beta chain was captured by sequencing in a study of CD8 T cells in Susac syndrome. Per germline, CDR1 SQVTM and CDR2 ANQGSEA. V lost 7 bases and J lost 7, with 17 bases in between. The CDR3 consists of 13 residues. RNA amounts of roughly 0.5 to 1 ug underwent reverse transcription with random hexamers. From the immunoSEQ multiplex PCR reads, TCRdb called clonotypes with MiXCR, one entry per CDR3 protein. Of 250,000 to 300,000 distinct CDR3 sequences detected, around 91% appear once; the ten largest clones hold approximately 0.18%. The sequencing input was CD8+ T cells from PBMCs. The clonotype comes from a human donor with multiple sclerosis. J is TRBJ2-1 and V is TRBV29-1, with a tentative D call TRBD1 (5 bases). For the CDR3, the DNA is TGCAGCGAATCCGTGACAGACTCTAATGAGCAGTTCTTC. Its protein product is CSESVTDSNEQFF.